This T cell receptor beta chain was identified in a study of blood T cell repertoires in COVID-19. Turning to the study itself: The origin of the acute and convalescent COVID-19 samples was the United States, Italy and Spain.

Trimming cost V 5 bases and J 11 bases, with 12 bases left between them. This CDR3 has 12 amino acids. Germline V lookup: CDR1 KGHDR, CDR2 SFDVKD. In the original workflow: Nucleated cell counts were estimated from reference gene primer amplification. The method was immunoSEQ multiplex PCR; TCRdb's version includes in-frame clones alone and lacks a portion of them. V and J calls and clone size are those listed in that table; D and trimming were worked out from the DNA. The sample shows tens of thousands of clones, 90% of them seen only once. Material: peripheral blood. The rearrangement links TRBV24-1 to TRBJ2-1, with D perhaps TRBD2 (6 bases). The receptor was derived from a human donor in a cohort sampled during active COVID-19. CDR3 protein: CATSGPGRQQFF. The CDR3 bases are TGTGCCACCAGTGGCCCTGGGAGGCAGCAGTTCTTC.